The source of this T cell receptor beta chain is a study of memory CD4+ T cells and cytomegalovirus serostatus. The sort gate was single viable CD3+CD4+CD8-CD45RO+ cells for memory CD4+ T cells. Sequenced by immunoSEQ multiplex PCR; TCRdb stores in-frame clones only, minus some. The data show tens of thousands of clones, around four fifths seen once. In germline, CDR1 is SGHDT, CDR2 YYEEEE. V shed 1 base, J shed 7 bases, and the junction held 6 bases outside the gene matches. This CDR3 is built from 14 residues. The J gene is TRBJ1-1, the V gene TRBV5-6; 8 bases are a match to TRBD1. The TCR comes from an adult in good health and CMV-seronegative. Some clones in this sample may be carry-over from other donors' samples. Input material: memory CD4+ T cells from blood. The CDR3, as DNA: TGTGCCAGCAGCTTGCCGGACAGGGTAAGTGAAGCTTTCTTT. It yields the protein CASSLPDRVSEAFF.